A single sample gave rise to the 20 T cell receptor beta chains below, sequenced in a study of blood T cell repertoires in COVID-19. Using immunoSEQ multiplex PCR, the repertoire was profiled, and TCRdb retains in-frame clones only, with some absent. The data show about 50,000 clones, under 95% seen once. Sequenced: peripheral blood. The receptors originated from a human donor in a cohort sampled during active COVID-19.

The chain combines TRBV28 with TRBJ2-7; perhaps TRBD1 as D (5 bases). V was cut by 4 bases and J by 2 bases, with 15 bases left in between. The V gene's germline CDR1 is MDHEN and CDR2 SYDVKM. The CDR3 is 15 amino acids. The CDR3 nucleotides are TGTGCCAGCAGTTCAGACAGCCCACTCCCCTACGAGCAGTACTTC. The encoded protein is CASSSDSPLPYEQYF.

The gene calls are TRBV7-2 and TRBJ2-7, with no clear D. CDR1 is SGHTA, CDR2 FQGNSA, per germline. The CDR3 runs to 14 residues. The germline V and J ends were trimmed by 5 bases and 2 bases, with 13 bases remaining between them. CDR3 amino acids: CASSPRGRPYEQYF. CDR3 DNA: TGTGCCAGCAGCCCCAGAGGCAGACCCTACGAGCAGTACTTC. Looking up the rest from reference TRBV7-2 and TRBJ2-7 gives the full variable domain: GAGVSQSPSNKVTEKGKDVELRCDPISGHTALYWYRQSLGQGLEFLIYFQGNSAPDKSGLPSDRFSAERTGGSVSTLTIQRTQQEDSAVYLCASSPRGRPYEQYFGPGTRLTVT.

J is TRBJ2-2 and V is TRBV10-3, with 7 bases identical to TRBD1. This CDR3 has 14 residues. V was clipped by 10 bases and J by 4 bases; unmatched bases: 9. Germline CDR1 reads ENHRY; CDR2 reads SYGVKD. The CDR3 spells CATRTGTATGELFF. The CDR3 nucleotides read TGTGCCACCCGTACCGGGACAGCCACCGGGGAGCTGTTTTTT.

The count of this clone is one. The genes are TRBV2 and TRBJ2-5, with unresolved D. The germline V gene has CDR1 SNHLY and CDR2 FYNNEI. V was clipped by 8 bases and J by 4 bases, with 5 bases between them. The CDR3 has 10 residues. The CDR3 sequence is CASSVETQYF. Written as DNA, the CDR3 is TGTGCCAGCTCGGTAGAGACCCAGTACTTC.

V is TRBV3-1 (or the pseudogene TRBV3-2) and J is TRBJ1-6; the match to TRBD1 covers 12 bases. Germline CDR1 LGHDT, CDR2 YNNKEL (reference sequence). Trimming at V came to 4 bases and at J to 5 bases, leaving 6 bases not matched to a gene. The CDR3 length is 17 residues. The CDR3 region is CASSPTGTGGNNSPLHF. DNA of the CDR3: TGTGCCAGCAGCCCGACCGGGACAGGGGGCAATAATTCACCCCTCCACTTT.

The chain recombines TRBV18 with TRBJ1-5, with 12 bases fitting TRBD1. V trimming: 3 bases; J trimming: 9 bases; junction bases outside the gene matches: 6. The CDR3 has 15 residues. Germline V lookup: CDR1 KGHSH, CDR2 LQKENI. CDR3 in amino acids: CASSPGQGASRPQHF. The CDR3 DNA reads TGTGCCAGCTCACCGGGACAGGGGGCGTCAAGGCCCCAGCATTTT.

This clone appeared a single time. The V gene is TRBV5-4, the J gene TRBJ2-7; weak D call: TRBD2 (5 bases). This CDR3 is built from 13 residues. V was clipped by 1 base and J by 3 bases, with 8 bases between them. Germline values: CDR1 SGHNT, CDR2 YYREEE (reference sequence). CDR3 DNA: TGTGCCAGCAGCTTGCCGGGGTTCTACGAGCAGTACTTC. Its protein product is CASSLPGFYEQYF.

CDR3 sequence: CASRDRDRGRPQHF. The CDR3 bases are TGTGCCAGTAGAGACCGGGACAGGGGGCGTCCCCAGCATTTT. V usage is TRBV19 and J usage is TRBJ1-5; TRBD1 matches at 12 bases. V lost 6 bases, J lost 10 bases, and 7 bases stayed unmatched. The CDR3 sequence is 14 residues long. CDR1 LNHDA and CDR2 SQIVND come from the germline V gene (reference sequence).

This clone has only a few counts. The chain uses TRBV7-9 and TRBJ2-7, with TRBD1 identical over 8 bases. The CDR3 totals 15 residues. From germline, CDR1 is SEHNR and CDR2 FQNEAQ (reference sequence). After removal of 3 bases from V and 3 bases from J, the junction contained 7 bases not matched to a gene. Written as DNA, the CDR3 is TGTGCCAGCAGCTTGACGGGACAGGCTTTCTACGAGCAGTACTTC. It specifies CASSLTGQAFYEQYF.

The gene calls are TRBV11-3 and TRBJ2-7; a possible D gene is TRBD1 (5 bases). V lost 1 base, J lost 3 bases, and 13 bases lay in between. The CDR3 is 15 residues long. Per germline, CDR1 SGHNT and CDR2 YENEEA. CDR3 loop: CASSLVSQGLYEQYV. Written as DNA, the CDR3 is TGTGCCAGCAGCTTAGTGTCTCAGGGCCTCTACGAGCAGTACGTC.

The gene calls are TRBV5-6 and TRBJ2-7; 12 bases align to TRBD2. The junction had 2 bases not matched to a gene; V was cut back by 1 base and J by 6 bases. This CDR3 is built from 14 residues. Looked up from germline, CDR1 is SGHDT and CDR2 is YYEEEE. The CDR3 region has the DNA TGTGCCAGCAGCTTGATACTAGCGGGAGGCGAGCAGTACTTC. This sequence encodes CASSLILAGGEQYF.

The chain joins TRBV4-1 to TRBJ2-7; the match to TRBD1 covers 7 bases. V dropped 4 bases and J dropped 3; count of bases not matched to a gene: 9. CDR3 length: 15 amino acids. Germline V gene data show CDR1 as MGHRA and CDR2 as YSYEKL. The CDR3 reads CASSPRGRGNYEQYF. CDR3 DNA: TGCGCCAGCAGCCCCCGGGGCAGGGGGAACTACGAGCAGTACTTC.

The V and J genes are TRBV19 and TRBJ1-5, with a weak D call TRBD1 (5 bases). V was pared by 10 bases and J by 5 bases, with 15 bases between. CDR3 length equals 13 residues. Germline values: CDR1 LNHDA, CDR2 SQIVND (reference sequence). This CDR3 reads CATRRGGDQPQHF. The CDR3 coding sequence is TGTGCCACGAGAAGGGGTGGAGATCAGCCCCAGCATTTT.

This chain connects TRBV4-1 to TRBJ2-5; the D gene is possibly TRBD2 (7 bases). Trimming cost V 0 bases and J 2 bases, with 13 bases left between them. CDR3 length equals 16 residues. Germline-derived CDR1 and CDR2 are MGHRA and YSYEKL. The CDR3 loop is CASSQDTGGWQETQYF. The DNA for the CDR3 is TGCGCCAGCAGCCAAGATACGGGGGGCTGGCAAGAGACCCAGTACTTC.

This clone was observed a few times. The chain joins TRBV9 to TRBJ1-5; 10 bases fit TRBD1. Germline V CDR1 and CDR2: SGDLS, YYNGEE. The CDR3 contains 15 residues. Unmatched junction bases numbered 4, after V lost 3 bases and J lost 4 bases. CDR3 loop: CASSAGGQGNQPQHF. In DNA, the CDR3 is TGTGCCAGCAGCGCCGGGGGACAGGGGAATCAGCCCCAGCATTTT. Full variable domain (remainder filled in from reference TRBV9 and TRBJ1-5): DSGVTQTPKHLITATGQRVTLRCSPRSGDLSVYWYQQSLDQGLQFLIQYYNGEERAKGNILERFSAQQFPDLHSELNLSSLELGDSALYFCASSAGGQGNQPQHFGDGTRLSIL.

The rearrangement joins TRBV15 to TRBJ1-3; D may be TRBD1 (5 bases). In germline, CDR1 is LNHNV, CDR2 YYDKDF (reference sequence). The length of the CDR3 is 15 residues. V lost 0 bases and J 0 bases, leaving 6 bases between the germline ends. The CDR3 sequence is CATSRDRVSGNTIYF. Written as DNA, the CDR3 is TGTGCCACCAGCAGAGACAGGGTCTCTGGAAACACCATATATTTT. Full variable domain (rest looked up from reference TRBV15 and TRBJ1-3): DAMVIQNPRYQVTQFGKPVTLSCSQTLNHNVMYWYQQKSSQAPKLLFHYYDKDFNNEADTPDNFQSRRPNTSFCFLDIRSPGLGDTAMYLCATSRDRVSGNTIYFGEGSWLTVV.

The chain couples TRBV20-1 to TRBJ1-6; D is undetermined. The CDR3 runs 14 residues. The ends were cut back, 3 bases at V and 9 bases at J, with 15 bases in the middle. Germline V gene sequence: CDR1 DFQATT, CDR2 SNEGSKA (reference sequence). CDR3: CSASYGDWSSPLHF. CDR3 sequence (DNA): TGCAGTGCTAGTTACGGGGATTGGAGTTCACCCCTCCACTTT.

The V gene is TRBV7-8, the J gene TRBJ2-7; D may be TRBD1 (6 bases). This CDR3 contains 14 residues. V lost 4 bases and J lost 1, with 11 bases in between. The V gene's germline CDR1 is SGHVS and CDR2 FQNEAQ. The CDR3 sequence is CASSSQGFSYEQYV. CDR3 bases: TGTGCCAGCAGCTCGCAGGGGTTTTCCTACGAGCAGTACGTC.

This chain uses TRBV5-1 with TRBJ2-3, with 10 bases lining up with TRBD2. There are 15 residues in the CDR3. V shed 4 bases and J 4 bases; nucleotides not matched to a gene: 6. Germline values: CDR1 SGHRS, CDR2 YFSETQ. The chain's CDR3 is CASSQREGGPDTQYF. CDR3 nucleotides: TGCGCCAGCAGCCAGCGGGAGGGCGGGCCAGATACGCAGTATTTT.

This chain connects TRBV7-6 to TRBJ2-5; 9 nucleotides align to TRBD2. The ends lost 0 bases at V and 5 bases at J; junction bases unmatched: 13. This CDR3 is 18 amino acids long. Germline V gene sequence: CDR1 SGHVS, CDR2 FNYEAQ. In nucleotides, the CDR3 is TGTGCCAGCAGCTTAGCTCTTCAGCGGGAGGCAGTACGGGAGACCCAGTACTTC. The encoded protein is CASSLALQREAVRETQYF. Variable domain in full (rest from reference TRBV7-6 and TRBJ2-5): GAGVSQSPRYKVTKRGQDVALRCDPISGHVSLYWYRQALGQGPEFLTYFNYEAQQDKSGLPNDRFSAERPEGSISTLTIQRTEQRDSAMYRCASSLALQREAVRETQYFGPGTRLLVL.